These T cell receptor beta chains were read from a single sample in a study of T cell repertoires in cytomegalovirus infection. One entry per CDR3 protein, called by TCRdb with MiXCR from the reads. The table lists roughly 110,000 distinct CDR3 sequences, about 9.5% of them singletons. Their cognate antigens are unknown. Material for sequencing was PBMCs, sequenced either directly or after in vitro stimulation (not recorded which). These receptors originate from a human donor in good health (CMV status not recorded). Some clones in this sample may be carry-over from other donors' samples. Both conserved end residues are part of each CDR3. The D gene is left open where the match is weak. Clone size is given for some rows only: seen once, a few or many times, or a class if the clone is expanded.

>TRBV6-5|12|TRBJ2-1|.|many
TGTGCCAGCAGTTACTGGGGGAATGAGCAGTTCTTC
CASSYWGNEQFF
>TRBV19|14|TRBJ2-5|.|many
TGTGCCAGTTCCCCCTCTTATACGGGGCTGACCCAGTACTTC
CASSPSYTGLTQYF
>TRBV19|13|TRBJ2-1|TRBD2|many
TGTGCCAGTAGGACTAGCGGAAGGAATGAGCAGTTCTTC
CASRTSGRNEQFF
>TRBV25-1|13|TRBJ1-3|TRBD1|many
TGTGCCAGCACACGGACAGGCCGAAACACCATATATTTT
CASTRTGRNTIYF
>TRBV19|16|TRBJ1-5|.|.
TGTGCCAGTAGTATGGTTGGCGGGACGAGCAATCAGCCCCAGCATTTT
CASSMVGGTSNQPQHF
>TRBV12-3/TRBV12-4|15|TRBJ2-2|TRBD2|many
TGTGCCAGCAGCAAGCGGGAGGGGAACACCGGGGAGCTGTTTTTT
CASSKREGNTGELFF
>TRBV20-1|14|TRBJ1-5|.|few
TGCAGTGCTAGCGAACTAGTGGGAAATCAGCCCCAGCATTTT
CSASELVGNQPQHF
>TRBV12-3/TRBV12-4|14|TRBJ2-3|TRBD2|few
TGTGCCAGCAGCCCCAGCGGGAGACCAGATACGCAGTATTTT
CASSPSGRPDTQYF
>TRBV13|16|TRBJ2-1|TRBD1|few
TGTGCCAGCAGCTCCCCCGGGACAGGTGCCGTGGATGAGCAGTTCTTC
CASSSPGTGAVDEQFF
>TRBV24-1|15|TRBJ2-3|.|many
TGTGCCACCAGTGATCCCCGAGGTAGCACAGATACGCAGTATTTT
CATSDPRGSTDTQYF
>TRBV7-3|14|TRBJ2-3|.|.
TGTGCCAGCAGCCGGTGGGAAGCTAGCGATACGCAGTATTTT
CASSRWEASDTQYF
>TRBV29-1|14|TRBJ2-3|TRBD2|many
TGCAGCGTCTTAGGACTAGAAGTGGCAGATACGCAGTATTTT
CSVLGLEVADTQYF
>TRBV12-3/TRBV12-4|13|TRBJ2-1|TRBD2|many
TGTGCCAGCACTAGCGGGAGAGTAAATGAGCAGTTCTTC
CASTSGRVNEQFF
>TRBV20-1|13|TRBJ2-5|.|.
TGCAGTGCTAGAGGCGGTAGCGTGGAGACCCAGTACTTC
CSARGGSVETQYF
>TRBV7-9|16|TRBJ2-7|TRBD2|.
TGTGCCAGCAGCTTAGGTGGGACTAGCTATTCGGACGAGCAGTACTTC
CASSLGGTSYSDEQYF
>TRBV4-2|17|TRBJ2-3|.|.
TGTCCCAGCAGCCAAGGGTTACAGGACTGGAAAGGGGATACGCAGTATTTT
CPSSQGLQDWKGDTQYF
>TRBV12-3/TRBV12-4|15|TRBJ1-2|TRBD1|many
TGTGCCAGCAGACAAACAGGGGTTTCGAGGTATGGCTACACCTTC
CASRQTGVSRYGYTF
>TRBV6-5|14|TRBJ1-2|.|few
TGTGCCAGCAGCTGGGACGGATTCAGCTATGGCTACACCTTC
CASSWDGFSYGYTF
>TRBV19|14|TRBJ1-4|.|few
TGTGCCAGTAGTACCGACAGGTTCCCCTCCGAACTGTTTTTT
CASSTDRFPSELFF
>TRBV24-1|16|TRBJ2-2|TRBD2|few
TGTGCCACCAGATCTGGGACTAGCGGATACACCGGGGAGCTGTTTTTT
CATRSGTSGYTGELFF
>TRBV19|14|TRBJ2-2|.|few
TGTGCCAGTAGTATATCTCGGAGCACCGGGGAGCTGTTTTTT
CASSISRSTGELFF
>TRBV5-1|12|TRBJ2-1|.|.
TGCGCCAGCAGCTTTTCACAGGGTTGGCAGTTCTTC
CASSFSQGWQFF
>TRBV6-6|24|TRBJ2-1|TRBD2|many
TGTGCCAGCAGTTACAACCTGCAGGGGGCTTTAGGACTAGCGGGGGATGCTTCCTACAATGAGCAGTTCTTC
CASSYNLQGALGLAGDASYNEQFF
>TRBV7-2|15|TRBJ2-7|TRBD1|many
TGTGCCAGCAGCAAGGACAGGGCTGTGTCATACGAGCAGTACTTC
CASSKDRAVSYEQYF
>TRBV6-2/TRBV6-3|15|TRBJ2-7|.|many
TGTGCCAGCATCTCACTTGGACAGCTATCCTACGAGCAGTACTTC
CASISLGQLSYEQYF
>TRBV7-2|15|TRBJ2-1|.|many
TGTGCCAGCAGCCGGGTGGGACCCCCGGGCAATGAGCAGTTCTTC
CASSRVGPPGNEQFF
>TRBV6-6|11|TRBJ2-2|.|few
TGTGCCAGCAGAATAACCGGGGAGCTGTTTTTT
CASRITGELFF
>TRBV11-2|15|TRBJ2-2|TRBD1|many
TGTGCCAGCAGCTTAGGGGACAGGGAGACCGGGGAGCTGTTTTTT
CASSLGDRETGELFF
>TRBV6-6|16|TRBJ2-1|TRBD2|few
TGTGCCAGCAGTTCATCAGCGGGAAGCTCCTACAATGAGCAGTTCTTC
CASSSSAGSSYNEQFF
>TRBV12-3/TRBV12-4|12|TRBJ2-7|.|many
TGTGCCAGCAGGGCGGGAACCTACGAGCAGTACTTC
CASRAGTYEQYF
>TRBV19|13|TRBJ2-7|.|many
TGTGCCAGTAGTACCAGACAAACCTACGAGCAGTACTTC
CASSTRQTYEQYF